A single sample gave rise to the 31 T cell receptor beta chains below, sequenced in a study of beta chain features in type 1 diabetes. The study's findings and limits: Patients with Type 1 diabetes showed moderately but significantly shorter TCRB CDR3s in all four CD4+ subsets.

These receptors' antigens are unknown. Expressed TCRB transcripts got sequenced, as all isolated RNA was reverse transcribed. The table came from immunoSEQ multiplex PCR; TCRdb's copy has only in-frame clones and leaves some out. The table records 640,000 or so clones, more than 13% of them present only once. The sample taken for sequencing was naive CD4+ T cells from blood. These receptors were obtained from a man between 18 and 29 years old with type 1 diabetes.

CDR3 residues: CASSLGWGAYQETQYF. The DNA for the CDR3 is TGTGCCAGCAGCTTAGGATGGGGGGCCTACCAAGAGACCCAGTACTTC. V gene TRBV7-2 combines with J gene TRBJ2-5; D tentatively reads TRBD1 or TRBD2 (6 bases each). The CDR3 consists of 16 residues. Germline V gene sequence: CDR1 SGHTA, CDR2 FQGNSA. V lost 1 base to trimming and J lost 0 bases, with 12 bases between them.

This clone has more than one count but fewer than ten. This chain links TRBV5-4 with TRBJ2-7; possible D gene TRBD1, 6 bases. The germline CDR1 and CDR2 sequences are SGHNT and YYREEE (reference sequence). CDR3 length: 14 residues. Trimming cost V 0 bases and J 5 bases, with 12 bases left between them. CDR3 coding DNA: TGTGCCAGCAGCTTGGGTAGGGGGTTTGACGAGCAGTACTTC. Protein product: CASSLGRGFDEQYF.

This clone was observed a handful of times. V usage is TRBV29-1 and J usage is TRBJ2-1; D tentatively reads TRBD1 or TRBD2 (5 bases each). The length of the CDR3 is 13 residues. Germline V gene sequence: CDR1 SQVTM, CDR2 ANQGSEA. Trimming took 8 bases from V and 5 from J, leaving 16 bases between them. The CDR3 region has the DNA TGCAGCCTCGGTGAGGGGCTGAACAATGAGCAGTTCTTC. Its protein product is CSLGEGLNNEQFF.

This clone turned up a few times. The rearrangement joins TRBV5-1 to TRBJ1-5, with no clear D. Per the germline V gene, CDR1 is SGHRS and CDR2 is YFSETQ. V gave up 0 bases and J gave up 3 bases, with 10 bases separating them. CDR3 length: 15 amino acids. The DNA for the CDR3 is TGCGCCAGCAGCTTGGGGGCAGGACCCAATCAGCCCCAGCATTTT. This codes for CASSLGAGPNQPQHF.

This clone has more than one count but fewer than ten. J is TRBJ2-3 and V is TRBV4-3; the match to TRBD2 covers 9 bases. V shed 4 bases, J shed 5 bases, and the junction held 4 bases outside the gene matches. CDR3 length equals 14 residues. Germline V gene sequence: CDR1 LGHNA, CDR2 YSLEER. In DNA form, the CDR3 reads TGCGCCAGCAGCCCCCGACTAGCGGTAGATACGCAGTATTTT. Protein product: CASSPRLAVDTQYF.

V usage is TRBV10-2 and J usage is TRBJ1-1; D is ambiguous. Germline CDR1 WSHSY, CDR2 SAAADI. This CDR3 has 11 residues. V lost 4 bases and J 0 bases, leaving 0 bases between the germline ends. For the CDR3, the DNA is TGCGCCAGCAGTGTGAACACTGAAGCTTTCTTT. Translating it yields CASSVNTEAFF.

The rearrangement uses TRBV6-1 and TRBJ2-1; D is ambiguous. The CDR3 is 11 amino acids. From germline, CDR1 is MNHNS and CDR2 SASEGT. V was shortened by 6 bases and J by 10 bases, with 10 bases between the two germline ends. CDR3 bases: TGTGCCAGCAGCTTGGTACAGGAGCAGTTCTTC. Its translation is CASSLVQEQFF.

On this clone itself: The same CDR3 also results from other DNA sequences found in this sample. The V call is TRBV5-1, the J call TRBJ2-7, with 7 bases identical to TRBD1. From germline, CDR1 is SGHRS and CDR2 YFSETQ. The CDR3 is 14 residues long. After removal of 5 bases from V and 1 base from J, the junction contained 6 bases not matched to a gene. The CDR3 DNA is TGCGCCAGCAGTAGGGACAGCGATTCCTACGAGCAGTACTTC. It codes for CASSRDSDSYEQYF.

V usage is TRBV2 and J usage is TRBJ2-5, with D tentatively TRBD1 or TRBD2 (5 bases each). The V and J ends lost 5 bases and 2 bases respectively, with 9 bases between them. The CDR3 covers 13 residues. Germline assignment: CDR1 SNHLY and CDR2 FYNNEI. CDR3 residues: CASSPGTQETQYF. The CDR3, as DNA: TGTGCCAGCAGTCCCGGGACGCAAGAGACCCAGTACTTC. The full variable domain, in which reference TRBV2 and TRBJ2-5 provide the parts outside the CDR3, is EPEVTQTPSHQVTQMGQEVILRCVPISNHLYFYWYRQILGQKVEFLVSFYNNEISEKSEIFDDQFSVERPDGSNFTLKIRSTKLEDSAMYFCASSPGTQETQYFGPGTRLLVL.

The chain joins TRBV10-2 to TRBJ2-1; D is possibly TRBD1 (5 bases). Germline V gene lookup returns CDR1 WSHSY and CDR2 SAAADI. This CDR3 contains 13 residues. V was pared by 7 bases and J by 0 bases, with 7 bases between. The CDR3 coding sequence is TGCGCCAGCACTGACAGCTCCTACAATGAGCAGTTCTTC. It codes for CASTDSSYNEQFF.

This clone was picked up a small number of times. This chain uses TRBV5-4 with TRBJ2-1; D gene uncertain. The CDR3 is 13 residues long. The germline V and J ends were trimmed by 2 bases and 9 bases, with 12 bases remaining between them. Germline-derived CDR1 and CDR2 are SGHNT and YYREEE (reference sequence). CDR3 in DNA: TGTGCCAGCAGCTTACTACAGAAGGGTGAGCAGTTCTTC. Translation gives CASSLLQKGEQFF.

This rearrangement joins TRBV2 to TRBJ2-7; 7 positions agree with TRBD2. Germline V gene data show CDR1 as SNHLY and CDR2 as FYNNEI. V was clipped by 3 bases and J by 4 bases; unmatched bases: 6. The CDR3 consists of 14 residues. In nucleotides, the CDR3 is TGTGCCAGCAGTGAGGGACTACTTTCTTACGAGCAGTACTTC. It codes for CASSEGLLSYEQYF.

The chain recombines TRBV5-1 with TRBJ2-5; D gene unclear. Germline V CDR1 and CDR2: SGHRS, YFSETQ. This CDR3 is built from 14 residues. V was clipped by 0 bases and J by 5 bases, with 11 bases between them. The CDR3 spells CASSLGQVGETQYF. In DNA form, the CDR3 reads TGCGCCAGCAGCTTGGGTCAGGTCGGGGAGACCCAGTACTTC. Full variable domain (rest looked up from reference TRBV5-1 and TRBJ2-5): KAGVTQTPRYLIKTRGQQVTLSCSPISGHRSVSWYQQTPGQGLQFLFEYFSETQRNKGNFPGRFSGRQFSNSRSEMNVSTLELGDSALYLCASSLGQVGETQYFGPGTRLLVL.

The rearrangement uses TRBV7-9 and TRBJ2-1; 8 bases agree with TRBD1. V was clipped by 5 bases and J by 6 bases; unmatched bases: 6. The germline V gene encodes CDR1 SEHNR and CDR2 FQNEAQ (reference sequence). This CDR3 has 14 amino acids. The CDR3 here is CASSPWTGSNEQFF. The DNA for the CDR3 is TGTGCCAGCAGCCCATGGACAGGGTCCAATGAGCAGTTCTTC.

The chain combines TRBV5-1 with TRBJ2-7, with D tentatively TRBD1 or TRBD2 (5 bases each). CDR3 length: 15 amino acids. V lost 4 bases and J lost 3, with 17 bases in between. Looked up from germline, CDR1 is SGHRS and CDR2 is YFSETQ. This CDR3 is CASSLQGPKDYEQYF. The CDR3 DNA is TGCGCCAGCAGCCTTCAGGGACCCAAGGACTACGAGCAGTACTTC.

Turning to this clone: Other DNA sequences in the same sample also yield this CDR3. V usage is TRBV30 and J usage is TRBJ2-1, with D hard to call. CDR1 is GTSNPN and CDR2 is SVGIG in the germline V gene (reference sequence). This CDR3 has 11 amino acids. Deletions cut 0 bases from V and 6 bases from J, with 3 bases between. The DNA for the CDR3 is TGTGCCTGGAGTGTTTTCAATGAGCAGTTCTTC. This encodes CAWSVFNEQFF.

This clone has more than one count but fewer than ten. The genes are TRBV2 and TRBJ1-2; 9 nucleotides align to TRBD1. The length of the CDR3 is 12 residues. Germline loops: CDR1 SNHLY, CDR2 FYNNEI. After removal of 7 bases from V and 6 bases from J, the junction contained 3 bases not matched to a gene. In DNA, the CDR3 is TGTGCCAGCAATTGGGACAGGGATGGCTACACCTTC. Its protein is CASNWDRDGYTF. Using reference TRBV2 and TRBJ1-2 for the parts outside the CDR3, the full variable domain is EPEVTQTPSHQVTQMGQEVILRCVPISNHLYFYWYRQILGQKVEFLVSFYNNEISEKSEIFDDQFSVERPDGSNFTLKIRSTKLEDSAMYFCASNWDRDGYTFGSGTRLTVV.

This clone appeared a few times. V usage is TRBV7-9 and J usage is TRBJ2-3, with 8 bases matching TRBD2. CDR1 is SEHNR and CDR2 is FQNEAQ in the germline V gene (reference sequence). Germline trimming cut 10 bases from V and 3 bases from J; bases unmatched to any gene: 9. CDR3 size: 14 residues. CDR3 sequence (DNA): TGTGCCATCCCGACTGGCGGGGGGACAGATACGCAGTATTTT. This encodes CAIPTGGGTDTQYF. Full variable domain (rest looked up from reference TRBV7-9 and TRBJ2-3): DTGVSQNPRHKITKRGQNVTFRCDPISEHNRLYWYRQTLGQGPEFLTYFQNEAQLEKSRLLSDRFSAERPKGSFSTLEIQRTEQGDSAMYLCAIPTGGGTDTQYFGPGTRLTVL.

This clone was found a few times. The chain recombines TRBV5-1 with TRBJ1-5; the D gene is possibly TRBD1 (5 bases). Germline CDR1 and CDR2: SGHRS and YFSETQ. The CDR3 contains 14 residues. V was trimmed by 0 bases and J by 8 bases, leaving 12 bases between them. The CDR3 is CASSLGDPSEPQHF. DNA for the CDR3: TGCGCCAGCAGCTTGGGGGACCCCTCGGAGCCCCAGCATTTT. Supplemented by reference TRBV5-1 and TRBJ1-5, the full variable domain reads KAGVTQTPRYLIKTRGQQVTLSCSPISGHRSVSWYQQTPGQGLQFLFEYFSETQRNKGNFPGRFSGRQFSNSRSEMNVSTLELGDSALYLCASSLGDPSEPQHFGDGTRLSIL.

The DNA for the CDR3 is TGCGCCAGCTCTACAGGGTTAGGGCTTCAGCCCCAGCATTTT. Translation: CASSTGLGLQPQHF. The chain links TRBV5-1 to TRBJ1-5; D may be TRBD1 (6 bases). V was shortened by 7 bases and J by 6 bases, with 17 bases between the two germline ends. The CDR3 has 14 residues. Germline values: CDR1 SGHRS, CDR2 YFSETQ.

The chain employs TRBV10-3 and TRBJ2-6; no reliable D call. The CDR3 consists of 15 residues. The germline V gene has CDR1 ENHRY and CDR2 SYGVKD. Trimming took 4 bases from V and 1 from J, leaving 8 bases between them. The CDR3 DNA sequence: TGTGCCATCAGTGTCCTCCCGTCTGGGGCCAACGTCCTGACTTTC. It codes for CAISVLPSGANVLTF.

This clone has just a few counts. The rearrangement links TRBV7-9 to TRBJ2-2; the match to TRBD2 covers 7 bases. With 10 bases clipped from V and 2 bases from J, the junction kept 10 bases outside the gene matches. Germline CDR1 and CDR2: SEHNR and FQNEAQ (reference sequence). CDR3 size: 15 residues. CDR3 loop: CATLGGRSNTGELFF. Here the CDR3 DNA reads TGTGCCACCCTGGGCGGGAGATCTAACACCGGGGAGCTGTTTTTT. The whole variable domain, filled in from reference TRBV7-9 and TRBJ2-2, reads DTGVSQNPRHKITKRGQNVTFRCDPISEHNRLYWYRQTLGQGPEFLTYFQNEAQLEKSRLLSDRFSAERPKGSFSTLEIQRTEQGDSAMYLCATLGGRSNTGELFFGEGSRLTVL.

The rearrangement links TRBV15 to TRBJ2-1; D remains ambiguous. Germline CDR1 LNHNV, CDR2 YYDKDF (reference sequence). The CDR3 is made up of 14 amino acids. The ends were cut back, 0 bases at V and 7 bases at J, with 10 bases in the middle. CDR3 coding DNA: TGTGCCACCAGCAGAGATTTGGGTAAAAATGAGCAGTTCTTC. It yields the protein CATSRDLGKNEQFF.

The chain has TRBV28 and TRBJ1-3; D may be TRBD1 (6 bases). This CDR3 spans 11 amino acids. V gave up 8 bases and J gave up 5 bases, with 7 bases separating them. Germline-derived CDR1 and CDR2 are MDHEN and SYDVKM. CDR3 loop: CASGGRNTIYF. The CDR3 DNA reads TGTGCCAGCGGGGGGCGAAACACCATATATTTT.

The chain recombines TRBV19 with TRBJ2-7, with D tentatively TRBD2 (5 bases). The CDR3 has 14 residues. V dropped 4 bases and J dropped 2 bases, with 12 bases sitting between them. CDR1 is LNHDA and CDR2 is SQIVND in the germline V gene (reference sequence). The CDR3 loop reads CASSTGIFPYEQYF. The CDR3 DNA reads as TGTGCCAGTAGTACCGGGATTTTCCCCTACGAGCAGTACTTC.

The rearrangement uses TRBV5-1 and TRBJ2-6, with D perhaps matching TRBD1 (6 bases). Germline V CDR1 and CDR2: SGHRS, YFSETQ. The V end was cut by 0 bases, the J end by 0 bases, with 10 bases between. The CDR3 length is 17 residues. Here the CDR3 reads CASSLDREYSGANVLTF. CDR3 nucleotide sequence: TGCGCCAGCAGCTTGGACAGGGAGTACTCTGGGGCCAACGTCCTGACTTTC. Together with reference TRBV5-1 and TRBJ2-6, the CDR3 gives the full variable domain: KAGVTQTPRYLIKTRGQQVTLSCSPISGHRSVSWYQQTPGQGLQFLFEYFSETQRNKGNFPGRFSGRQFSNSRSEMNVSTLELGDSALYLCASSLDREYSGANVLTFGAGSRLTVL.

V gene TRBV7-9 combines with J gene TRBJ2-3, with TRBD1 as a possible D gene (6 bases). CDR1 and CDR2 from the germline V gene are SEHNR and FQNEAQ (reference sequence). Trimming took off 1 base at V and 0 bases at J, with 8 bases between the two ends. This CDR3 comprises 15 residues. CDR3 loop: CASSLGDISTDTQYF. The CDR3 DNA follows: TGTGCCAGCAGCTTAGGGGACATCAGCACAGATACGCAGTATTTT. Full variable domain (missing parts from reference TRBV7-9 and TRBJ2-3): DTGVSQNPRHKITKRGQNVTFRCDPISEHNRLYWYRQTLGQGPEFLTYFQNEAQLEKSRLLSDRFSAERPKGSFSTLEIQRTEQGDSAMYLCASSLGDISTDTQYFGPGTRLTVL.

The V call is TRBV6-5, the J call TRBJ2-7, with a possible D match to TRBD2 (6 bases). With 9 bases removed from V and 0 bases from J, the gap between germline ends came to 18 bases. Germline V gives CDR1 MNHEY, CDR2 SVGAGI. CDR3 length equals 15 residues. CDR3 nucleotides: TGTGCCAGTCGGCCCCAGACCGGGAGCTCCTACGAGCAGTACTTC. Residues: CASRPQTGSSYEQYF.

V is TRBV28 and J is TRBJ2-2; TRBD2 matches at 7 bases. The CDR3 spans 15 residues. CDR1 is MDHEN, CDR2 SYDVKM, per germline. V lost 5 bases, J lost 4 bases, and 7 bases stayed unmatched. CDR3 residues: CASSPLAVITGELFF. The CDR3 nucleotides are TGTGCCAGCAGTCCCCTAGCGGTGATCACCGGGGAGCTGTTTTTT.

The chain joins TRBV7-9 to TRBJ2-3; D call uncertain. V shed 0 bases and J shed 4 bases, with 14 bases lying between them. The CDR3 spans 16 residues. Germline V gene data show CDR1 as SEHNR and CDR2 as FQNEAQ (reference sequence). Here the CDR3 DNA reads TGTGCCAGCAGCTTAGCTCCCGTCGTCGTATCAGATACGCAGTATTTT. Translation gives CASSLAPVVVSDTQYF.

This clone has just a few counts. The chain is built from TRBV18 and TRBJ1-5; D remains ambiguous. Germline-derived CDR1 and CDR2 are KGHSH and LQKENI. The CDR3 spans 13 residues. V lost 3 bases, J lost 6 bases, and 9 bases lay in between. The CDR3 DNA reads TGTGCCAGCTCACCGGCTTTGGGTCAGCCCCAGCATTTT. This gives the protein CASSPALGQPQHF.